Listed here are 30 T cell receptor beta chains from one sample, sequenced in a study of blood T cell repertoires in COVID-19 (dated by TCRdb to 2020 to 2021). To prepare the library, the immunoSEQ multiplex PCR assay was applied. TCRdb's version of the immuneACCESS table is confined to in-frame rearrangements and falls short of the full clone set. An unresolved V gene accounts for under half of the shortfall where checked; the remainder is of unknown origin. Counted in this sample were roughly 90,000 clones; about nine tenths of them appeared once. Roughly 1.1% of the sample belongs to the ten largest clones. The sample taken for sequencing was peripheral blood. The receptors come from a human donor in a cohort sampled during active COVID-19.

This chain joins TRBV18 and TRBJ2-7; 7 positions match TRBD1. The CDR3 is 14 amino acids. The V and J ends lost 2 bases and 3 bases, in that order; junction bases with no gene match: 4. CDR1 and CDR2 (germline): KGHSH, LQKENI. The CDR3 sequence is CASSPTQGNYEQYF. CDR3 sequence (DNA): TGTGCCAGCTCACCAACACAGGGGAACTACGAGCAGTACTTC.

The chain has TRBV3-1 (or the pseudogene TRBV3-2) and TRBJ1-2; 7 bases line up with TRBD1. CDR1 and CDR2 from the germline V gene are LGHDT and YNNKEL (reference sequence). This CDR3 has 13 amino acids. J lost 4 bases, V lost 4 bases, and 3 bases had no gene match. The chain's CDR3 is CASSPGTAYGYTF. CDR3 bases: TGTGCCAGCAGCCCAGGGACAGCCTATGGCTACACCTTC.

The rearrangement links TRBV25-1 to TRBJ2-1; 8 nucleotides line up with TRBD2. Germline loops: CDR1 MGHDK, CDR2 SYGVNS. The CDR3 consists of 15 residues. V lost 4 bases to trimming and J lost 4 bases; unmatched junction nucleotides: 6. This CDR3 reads CASSAAGDFYNEQFF. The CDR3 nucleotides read TGTGCCAGCAGTGCAGCGGGGGACTTTTACAATGAGCAGTTCTTC.

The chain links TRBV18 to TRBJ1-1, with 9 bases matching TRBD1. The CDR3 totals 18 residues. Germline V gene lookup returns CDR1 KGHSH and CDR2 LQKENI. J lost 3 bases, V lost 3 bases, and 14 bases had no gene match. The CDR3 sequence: CASSPSRDRVLQDTEAFF. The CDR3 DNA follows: TGTGCCAGCTCACCGTCCCGGGACAGGGTTCTACAGGACACTGAAGCTTTCTTT.

CDR3 bases: TGTGCCAGCACCATCCCGAGAGTCGGGGAGCTGTTTTTT. This encodes CASTIPRVGELFF. The chain combines TRBV28 with TRBJ2-2, with no clear D. Looked up from germline, CDR1 is MDHEN and CDR2 is SYDVKM. This CDR3 has 13 residues. Trimming left V 7 bases short and J 7 bases short, with 13 bases between.

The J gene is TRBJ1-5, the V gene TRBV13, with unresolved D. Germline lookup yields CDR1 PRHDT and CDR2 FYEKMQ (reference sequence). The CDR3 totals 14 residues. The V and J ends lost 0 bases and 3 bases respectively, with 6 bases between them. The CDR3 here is CASSLGAVNQPQHF. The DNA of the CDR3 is TGTGCCAGCAGCTTAGGGGCAGTCAATCAGCCCCAGCATTTT. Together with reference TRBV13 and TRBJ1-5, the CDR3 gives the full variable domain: AAGVIQSPRHLIKEKRETATLKCYPIPRHDTVYWYQQGPGQDPQFLISFYEKMQSDKGSIPDRFSAQQFSDYHSELNMSSLELGDSALYFCASSLGAVNQPQHFGDGTRLSIL.

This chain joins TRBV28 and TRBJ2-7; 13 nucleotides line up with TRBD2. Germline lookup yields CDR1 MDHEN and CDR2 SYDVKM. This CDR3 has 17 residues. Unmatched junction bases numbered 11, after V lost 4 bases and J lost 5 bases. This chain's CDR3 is CASSSRTSGSRWDEQYF. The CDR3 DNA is TGTGCCAGCAGTTCTCGGACTAGCGGGAGTAGGTGGGACGAGCAGTACTTC.

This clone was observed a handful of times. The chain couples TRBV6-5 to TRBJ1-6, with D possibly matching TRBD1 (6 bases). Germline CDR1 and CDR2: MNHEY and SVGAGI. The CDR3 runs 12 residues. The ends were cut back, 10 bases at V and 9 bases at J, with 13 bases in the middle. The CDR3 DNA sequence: TGTGCCACCTATACAGGGAGTTCACCCCTCCACTTT. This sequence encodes CATYTGSSPLHF.

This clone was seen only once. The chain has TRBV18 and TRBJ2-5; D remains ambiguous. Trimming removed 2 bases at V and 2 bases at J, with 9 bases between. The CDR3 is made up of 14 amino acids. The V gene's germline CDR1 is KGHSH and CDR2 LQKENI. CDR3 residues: CASSPLEAQETQYF. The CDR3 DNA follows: TGTGCCAGCTCACCATTAGAAGCTCAAGAGACCCAGTACTTC.

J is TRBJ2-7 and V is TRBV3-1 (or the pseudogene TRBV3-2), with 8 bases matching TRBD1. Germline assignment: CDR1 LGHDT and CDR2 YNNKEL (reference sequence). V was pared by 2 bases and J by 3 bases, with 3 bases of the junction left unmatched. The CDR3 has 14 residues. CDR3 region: CASSQPGQDYEQYF. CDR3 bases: TGTGCCAGCAGCCAACCGGGACAGGACTACGAGCAGTACTTC.

CDR3 in DNA: TGTGCCAGCTCACCAAACGGTATGAACACTGAAGCTTTCTTT. It yields the protein CASSPNGMNTEAFF. V gene TRBV18 combines with J gene TRBJ1-1; no reliable D call. There are 14 residues in the CDR3. V gave up 2 bases and J gave up 0 bases, with 7 bases separating them. Looked up from germline, CDR1 is KGHSH and CDR2 is LQKENI.

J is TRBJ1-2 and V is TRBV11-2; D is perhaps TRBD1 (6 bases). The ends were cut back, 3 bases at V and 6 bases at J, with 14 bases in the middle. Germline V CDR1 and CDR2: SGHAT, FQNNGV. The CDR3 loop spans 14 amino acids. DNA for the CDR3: TGTGCCAGCAGCTTGGAACAGGGTGCCCATGGCTACACCTTC. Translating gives CASSLEQGAHGYTF.

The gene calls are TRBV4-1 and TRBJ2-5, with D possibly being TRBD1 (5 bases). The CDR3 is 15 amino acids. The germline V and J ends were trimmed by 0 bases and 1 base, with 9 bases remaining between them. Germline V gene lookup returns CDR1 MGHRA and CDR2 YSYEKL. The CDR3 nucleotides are TGCGCCAGCAGCCAAGATGGCAGGGTCCAAGAGACCCAGTACTTC. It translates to CASSQDGRVQETQYF.

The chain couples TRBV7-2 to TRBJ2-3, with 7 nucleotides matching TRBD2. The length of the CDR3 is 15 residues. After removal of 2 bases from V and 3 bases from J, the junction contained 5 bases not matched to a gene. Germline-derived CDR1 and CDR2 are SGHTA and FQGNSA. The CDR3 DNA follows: TGTGCCAGCAGCTTATGGGCTAGCGGTACAGATACGCAGTATTTT. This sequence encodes CASSLWASGTDTQYF.

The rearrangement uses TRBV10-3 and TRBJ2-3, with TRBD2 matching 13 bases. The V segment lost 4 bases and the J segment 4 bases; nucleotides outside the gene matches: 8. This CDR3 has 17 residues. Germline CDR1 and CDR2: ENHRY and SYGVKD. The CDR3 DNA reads TGTGCCATCAGTGCGTGGACTAGCGGGAGTGGCCCAGATACGCAGTATTTT. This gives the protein CAISAWTSGSGPDTQYF.

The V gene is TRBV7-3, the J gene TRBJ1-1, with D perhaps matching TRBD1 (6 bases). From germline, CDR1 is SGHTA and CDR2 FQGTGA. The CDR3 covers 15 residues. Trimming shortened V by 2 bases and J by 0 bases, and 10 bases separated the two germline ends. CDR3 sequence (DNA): TGTGCCAGCAGCTTAGGGACAACTATGAACACTGAAGCTTTCTTT. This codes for CASSLGTTMNTEAFF.

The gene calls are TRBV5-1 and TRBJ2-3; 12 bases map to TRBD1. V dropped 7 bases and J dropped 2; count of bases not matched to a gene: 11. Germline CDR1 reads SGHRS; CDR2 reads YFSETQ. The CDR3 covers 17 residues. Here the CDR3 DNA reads TGCGCCAGCCGCTCCACCGGGACAGGGGGCTACACAGATACGCAGTATTTT. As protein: CASRSTGTGGYTDTQYF.

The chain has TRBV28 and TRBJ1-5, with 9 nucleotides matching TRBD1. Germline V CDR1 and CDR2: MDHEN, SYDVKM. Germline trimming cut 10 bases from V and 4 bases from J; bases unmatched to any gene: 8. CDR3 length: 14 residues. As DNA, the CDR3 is TGTGCCAATGGGGGGACAGGGCCAAATCAGCCCCAGCATTTT. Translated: CANGGTGPNQPQHF.

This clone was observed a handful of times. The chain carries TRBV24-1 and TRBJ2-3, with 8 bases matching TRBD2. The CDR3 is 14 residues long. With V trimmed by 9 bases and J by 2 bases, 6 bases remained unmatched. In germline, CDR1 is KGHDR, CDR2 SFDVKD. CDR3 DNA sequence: TGTGCCACCGGCAGCGGGAGTTTCACAGATACGCAGTATTTT. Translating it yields CATGSGSFTDTQYF.

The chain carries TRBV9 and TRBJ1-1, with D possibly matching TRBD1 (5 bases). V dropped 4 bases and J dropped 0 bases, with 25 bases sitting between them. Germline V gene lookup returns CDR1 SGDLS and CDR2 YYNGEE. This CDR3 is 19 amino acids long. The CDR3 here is CASSSRGLGKGTLNTEAFF. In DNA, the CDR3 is TGTGCCAGCAGCTCAAGAGGACTAGGGAAGGGGACCTTGAACACTGAAGCTTTCTTT.

CDR3 bases: TGTGCCAGTAGTGCGGACAGTTATAGCAATCAGCCCCAGCATTTT. Protein product: CASSADSYSNQPQHF. V usage is TRBV19 and J usage is TRBJ1-5; weak D call: TRBD1 (6 bases). V gave up 5 bases and J gave up 0 bases, with 11 bases separating them. The CDR3 contains 15 residues. Per germline, CDR1 LNHDA and CDR2 SQIVND (reference sequence). Variable domain in full (rest from reference TRBV19 and TRBJ1-5): DGGITQSPKYLFRKEGQNVTLSCEQNLNHDAMYWYRQDPGQGLRLIYYSQIVNDFQKGDIAEGYSVSREKKESFPLTVTSAQKNPTAFYLCASSADSYSNQPQHFGDGTRLSIL.

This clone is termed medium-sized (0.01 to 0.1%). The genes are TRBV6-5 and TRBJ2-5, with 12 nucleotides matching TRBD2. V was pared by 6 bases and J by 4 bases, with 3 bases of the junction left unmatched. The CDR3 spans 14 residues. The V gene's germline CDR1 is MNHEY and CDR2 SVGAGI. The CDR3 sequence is CASRRGLAGETQYF. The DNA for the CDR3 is TGTGCCAGCAGAAGGGGACTAGCGGGAGAGACCCAGTACTTC.

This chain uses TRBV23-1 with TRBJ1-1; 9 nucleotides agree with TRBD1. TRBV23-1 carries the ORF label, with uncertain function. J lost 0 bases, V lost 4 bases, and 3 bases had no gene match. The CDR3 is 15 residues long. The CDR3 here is CASSRGQGMNTEAFF. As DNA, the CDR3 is TGCGCCAGCAGTCGCGGACAGGGGATGAACACTGAAGCTTTCTTT.

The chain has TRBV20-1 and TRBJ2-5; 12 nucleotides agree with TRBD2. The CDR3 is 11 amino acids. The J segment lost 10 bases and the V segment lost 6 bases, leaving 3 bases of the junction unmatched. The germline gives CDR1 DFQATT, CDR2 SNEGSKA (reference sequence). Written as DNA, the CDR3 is TGCAGTGCCTCTAGCGGGAGGGGCCAGTACTTC. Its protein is CSASSGRGQYF.

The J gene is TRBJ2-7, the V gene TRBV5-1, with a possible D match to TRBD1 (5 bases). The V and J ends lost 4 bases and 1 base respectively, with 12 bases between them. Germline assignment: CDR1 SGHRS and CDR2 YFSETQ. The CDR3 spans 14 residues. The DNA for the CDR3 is TGCGCCAGCAGCCCGGACATCCCTTCCTACGAGCAGTACTTC. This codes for CASSPDIPSYEQYF.

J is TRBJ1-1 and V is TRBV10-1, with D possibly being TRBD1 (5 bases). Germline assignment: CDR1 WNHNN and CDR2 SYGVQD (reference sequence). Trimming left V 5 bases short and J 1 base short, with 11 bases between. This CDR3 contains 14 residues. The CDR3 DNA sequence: TGCGCCAGCAGTTCGGGGGGAAAGAACACTGAAGCTTTCTTT. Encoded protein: CASSSGGKNTEAFF.

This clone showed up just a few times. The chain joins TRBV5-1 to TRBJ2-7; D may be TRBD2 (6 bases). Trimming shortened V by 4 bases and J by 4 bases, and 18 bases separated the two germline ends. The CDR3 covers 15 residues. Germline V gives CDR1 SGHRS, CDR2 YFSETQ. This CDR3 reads CASSQTPGDQYEQYF. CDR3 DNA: TGCGCCAGCAGCCAAACACCGGGAGACCAATACGAGCAGTACTTC. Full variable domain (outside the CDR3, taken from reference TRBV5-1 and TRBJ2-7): KAGVTQTPRYLIKTRGQQVTLSCSPISGHRSVSWYQQTPGQGLQFLFEYFSETQRNKGNFPGRFSGRQFSNSRSEMNVSTLELGDSALYLCASSQTPGDQYEQYFGPGTRLTVT.

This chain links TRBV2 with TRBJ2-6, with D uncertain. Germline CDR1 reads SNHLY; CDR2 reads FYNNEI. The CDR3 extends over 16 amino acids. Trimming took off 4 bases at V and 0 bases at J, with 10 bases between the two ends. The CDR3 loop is CASSVNSISGANVLTF. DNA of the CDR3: TGTGCCAGCAGTGTAAACAGCATCTCTGGGGCCAACGTCCTGACTTTC.

The CDR3 protein is CASSLVGTSAIGRPSEQYF. CDR3 bases: TGTGCCAGCAGCTTAGTTGGGACTAGTGCAATCGGCCGCCCCTCCGAGCAGTACTTC. The chain uses TRBV11-2 and TRBJ2-7, with 8 bases aligning to TRBD2. The V gene's germline CDR1 is SGHAT and CDR2 FQNNGV. The CDR3 runs 19 residues. Trimming cost V 1 base and J 6 bases; bases outside gene matches: 20.

In DNA form, the CDR3 reads TGTGCCAGTAGTGGCTACCCCGGGACAGGGGCGACAGAGACCCAGTACTTC. It encodes CASSGYPGTGATETQYF. The chain couples TRBV19 to TRBJ2-5; TRBD1 agrees at 10 bases. The CDR3 length is 17 residues. Germline V gene sequence: CDR1 LNHDA, CDR2 SQIVND (reference sequence). Germline trimming cut 5 bases from V and 4 bases from J; bases unmatched to any gene: 13.